Shown below are 29 T cell receptor beta chains from a single sample sequenced in a study of esophageal squamous cell carcinoma under preoperative chemotherapy. MiXCR, applied by TCRdb to the PCR reads, yields one record per CDR3 protein. This sample has roughly 16,000 distinct CDR3 sequences, with roughly half found just once. The time point: before preoperative PTX-NDP chemotherapy. Collection took place from a patient given preoperative chemotherapy. The receptors originated from a human donor with esophageal squamous cell carcinoma. The donor label of this sample is uncertain.

This clonotype was detected a few times. This chain links TRBV7-7 with TRBJ2-3; no clear D. This CDR3 comprises 14 residues. Germline CDR1 and CDR2: SSHAT and FNYEAQ (reference sequence). The V end was cut by 1 base, the J end by 2 bases, with 7 bases between. Written as DNA, the CDR3 is TGTGCCAGCAGCTTAGGCGGAGCCACAGATACGCAGTATTTT. Encoded protein: CASSLGGATDTQYF.

This clonotype was counted a few times. The chain has TRBV12-3 or TRBV12-4 and TRBJ2-4; D may be TRBD2 (6 bases). The CDR3 contains 13 residues. The ends were cut back, 6 bases at V and 13 bases at J, with 19 bases in the middle. The CDR3 nucleotides are TGTGCCAGCAGGGAGGGCGAATTTAACACCCAGTACTTC. It is translated as CASREGEFNTQYF.

The chain employs TRBV7-6 and TRBJ2-3; 12 bases are a match to TRBD2. The CDR3 loop spans 16 amino acids. After removal of 3 bases from V and 0 bases from J, the junction contained 1 base not matched to a gene. Germline assignment: CDR1 SGHVS and CDR2 FNYEAQ. CDR3 protein: CASSFLAGGSTDTQYF. DNA of the CDR3: TGTGCCAGCAGCTTCCTAGCGGGGGGGAGCACAGATACGCAGTATTTT. Full variable domain (missing parts from reference TRBV7-6 and TRBJ2-3): GAGVSQSPRYKVTKRGQDVALRCDPISGHVSLYWYRQALGQGPEFLTYFNYEAQQDKSGLPNDRFSAERPEGSISTLTIQRTEQRDSAMYRCASSFLAGGSTDTQYFGPGTRLTVL.

In this sample, this clonotype turned up a few times. The genes are TRBV6-5 and TRBJ2-1; perhaps TRBD1 as D (6 bases). The germline V and J ends were trimmed by 5 bases and 10 bases, with 18 bases remaining between them. This CDR3 is 14 amino acids long. Germline CDR1 and CDR2: MNHEY and SVGAGI. The CDR3 bases are TGTGCCAGCAGTCTCACTCACGGGACATCGGAGCAGTTCTTC. This encodes CASSLTHGTSEQFF.

The table lists this clonotype with a few counts. The rearrangement uses TRBV24-1 and TRBJ2-1; D is ambiguous. The CDR3 is 12 amino acids. V lost 10 bases and J 7 bases, leaving 13 bases between the germline ends. CDR1 KGHDR and CDR2 SFDVKD come from the germline V gene. CDR3 bases: TGTGCCACACGCGGCGCAGGAAATGAGCAGTTCTTC. Its protein is CATRGAGNEQFF.

In its sample, this clonotype is large. The chain employs TRBV27 and TRBJ2-7; D may be TRBD2 (6 bases). The germline CDR1 and CDR2 sequences are MNHEY and SMNVEV (reference sequence). The CDR3 loop spans 14 amino acids. V lost 6 bases to trimming and J lost 2 bases, with 14 bases between them. CDR3 region: CASRERASTYEQYF. In DNA form, the CDR3 reads TGTGCCAGCAGGGAGCGGGCCTCAACCTACGAGCAGTACTTC.

This clonotype is large within its sample. This sequence joins TRBV7-8 and TRBJ2-1; 9 bases are shared with TRBD2. The junction had 10 bases not matched to a gene; V was cut back by 1 base and J by 9 bases. The CDR3 has 16 amino acids. Germline V gene lookup returns CDR1 SGHVS and CDR2 FQNEAQ. For the CDR3, the DNA is TGTGCCAGCAGCTTAGGTGGCGGGGGGGCTTCCCGTGAGCAGTTCTTC. Translated, it gives CASSLGGGGASREQFF.

Details on this clonotype: A junction end diverges from the germline sequence, so it may reflect a read error. V is TRBV7-8 and J is TRBJ2-4, with 12 bases that match TRBD2. Germline V gene lookup returns CDR1 SGHVS and CDR2 FQNEAQ. CDR3 length equals 22 residues. In DNA form, the CDR3 reads TGTGCCAGCACAGGGGGACTAGCGGGCGGCGCCGTTGGGCCGTGTGCCAAAGATACGCAGTATTTC. It is translated as CASTGGLAGGAVGPCAKDTQYF. Combining the CDR3 with reference TRBV7-8 and TRBJ2-4 gives the whole variable domain GAGVSQSPRYKVAKRGQDVALRCDPISGHVSLFWYQQALGQGPEFLTYFQNEAQLDKSGLPSDRFFAERPEGSVSTLKIQRTQQEDSAVYLCASTGGLAGGAVGPCAKDTQYFGAGTRLSVL.

This clonotype was seen ten or more times. J is TRBJ2-1 and V is TRBV5-1, with TRBD2 matching over 9 bases. CDR1 and CDR2 (germline): SGHRS, YFSETQ. The CDR3 has 15 amino acids. Trimming at V came to 6 bases and at J to 6 bases, leaving 10 bases not matched to a gene. This CDR3 reads CASIGAGGPGNEQFF. The CDR3 DNA sequence: TGCGCCAGCATAGGGGCGGGAGGGCCGGGCAATGAGCAGTTCTTC.

Worth noting for this clonotype: Germline and junction disagree at one end, which may indicate a read error. The chain recombines TRBV7-2 with TRBJ2-4; D is perhaps TRBD2 (7 bases). The germline V gene has CDR1 SGHTA and CDR2 FQGNSA. The CDR3 is 16 amino acids. The CDR3 is CASSLGGGRVKDIQYF. In DNA, the CDR3 is TGTGCCAGCAGCTTGGGGGGGGGCCGTGTTAAAGACATCCAGTACTTC.

This clonotype has just a few counts. The CDR3 bases are TGTGCCAGCAGCTTTGTGGGACTAGCGGGAGAATCTGGGACAGATACGCAGTATTTT. This codes for CASSFVGLAGESGTDTQYF. This chain joins TRBV7-2 and TRBJ2-3; TRBD2 agrees at 14 bases. With V trimmed by 3 bases and J by 3 bases, 11 bases remained unmatched. Germline CDR1 reads SGHTA; CDR2 reads FQGNSA. The CDR3 loop spans 19 amino acids.

Comment on this clonotype: A junction boundary mismatches the germline segment, possibly from a read error. The chain combines TRBV25-1 with TRBJ2-5, with a possible D match to TRBD1 (6 bases). CDR3 length: 16 amino acids. The germline gives CDR1 MGHDK, CDR2 SYGVNS. The CDR3 DNA is TGTGCCAGCAGTATTGAATCGTGCTTTGGGGACAACGCCCAGAATTTC. Protein product: CASSIESCFGDNAQNF. The full variable domain, its missing parts supplied by reference TRBV25-1 and TRBJ2-5, is EADIYQTPRYLVIGTGKKITLECSQTMGHDKMYWYQQDPGMELHLIHYSYGVNSTEKGDLSSESTVSRIRTEHFPLTLESARPSHTSQYLCASSIESCFGDNAQNFGPGTRLLVL.

This clonotype was found many times. The J gene is TRBJ2-3, the V gene TRBV6-4; TRBD2 matches 11 bases. CDR3 length: 17 residues. V lost 3 bases to trimming and J lost 0 bases; unmatched junction nucleotides: 5. The germline CDR1 and CDR2 sequences are MRHNA and SNTAGT. This CDR3 is CASSEGLAGGSTDTQYF. CDR3 DNA: TGTGCCAGCAGTGAAGGTCTAGCGGGAGGTAGCACAGATACGCAGTATTTT.

This chain connects TRBV7-3 to TRBJ2-3; D not certain. Trimming took 4 bases from V and 5 from J, leaving 10 bases between them. The V gene's germline CDR1 is SGHTA and CDR2 FQGTGA. This CDR3 spans 13 amino acids. CDR3 protein: CASSSRSRDTQYF. The DNA of the CDR3 is TGTGCCAGCAGCTCACGCTCTAGAGATACGCAGTATTTT.

This chain joins TRBV7-7 and TRBJ2-5, with 10 nucleotides matching TRBD2. The DNA end is more similar to TRBJ2-7, so the J call may be wrong. Germline CDR1 reads SSHAT; CDR2 reads FNYEAQ (reference sequence). The CDR3 is made up of 13 amino acids. The CDR3 sequence: CASSAGTSDEQYF. DNA of the CDR3: TGTGCCAGCAGCGCCGGGACTAGCGACGAGCAGTACTTC.

Written as DNA, the CDR3 is TGTGCCAGCAGCTATTTAGCGGGAGGGCCCTACGAGCAGTACTTC. This translates into CASSYLAGGPYEQYF. The gene calls are TRBV7-8 and TRBJ2-5; 11 nucleotides line up with TRBD2. The DNA end is a closer match to TRBJ2-7, so the J assignment may be wrong. The germline CDR1 and CDR2 sequences are SGHVS and FQNEAQ. This CDR3 contains 15 residues.

The chain combines TRBV12-3 or TRBV12-4 with TRBJ1-1; maybe TRBD1 (6 bases). This CDR3 region has 13 residues. V lost 6 bases, J lost 4 bases, and 12 bases lay in between. CDR3 nucleotide sequence: TGTGCCAGCAGCCCTACAGGGTCCACTGAAGCTTTCTTT. Its protein is CASSPTGSTEAFF.

This clonotype was detected only a few times. The chain has TRBV6-4 and TRBJ2-1; 14 positions match TRBD2. The V segment lost 6 bases and the J segment 10 bases; nucleotides outside the gene matches: 8. Looked up from germline, CDR1 is MRHNA and CDR2 is SNTAGT. The CDR3 is 15 amino acids. CDR3: CASSATSGGAEEQFF. The CDR3, as DNA: TGTGCCAGCAGCGCGACTAGCGGGGGGGCCGAGGAGCAGTTCTTC.

This clonotype was seen at least ten times. The chain is built from TRBV7-2 and TRBJ2-1, with TRBD2 identical over 8 bases. This CDR3 has 16 amino acids. V lost 1 base, J lost 6 bases, and 8 bases stayed unmatched. The germline gives CDR1 SGHTA, CDR2 FQGNSA. The CDR3 nucleotides are TGTGCCAGCAGCTTAGTTCGGGGGGGCCATCGCAATGAGCAGTTCTTC. Protein product: CASSLVRGGHRNEQFF.

The chain employs TRBV7-9 and TRBJ2-5, with 12 bases aligning to TRBD2. The CDR3 loop spans 15 amino acids. CDR1 is SEHNR, CDR2 FQNEAQ, per germline (reference sequence). Unmatched junction bases numbered 6, after V lost 4 bases and J lost 6 bases. This CDR3 reads CASSSWTSGAKTQYF. CDR3 coding DNA: TGTGCCAGCAGCTCTTGGACTAGCGGGGCAAAGACCCAGTACTTC.

The rearrangement links TRBV7-3 to TRBJ2-1; no reliable D call. The CDR3 totals 14 residues. V was shortened by 5 bases and J by 2 bases, with 10 bases between the two germline ends. The V gene's germline CDR1 is SGHTA and CDR2 FQGTGA. The CDR3 loop reads CASSPDNTYNEQFF. CDR3 sequence (DNA): TGTGCCAGCAGCCCAGATAATACCTACAATGAGCAGTTCTTC.

The V call is TRBV7-6, the J call TRBJ2-1; D unclear. Germline CDR1 is SGHVS and CDR2 is FNYEAQ. The germline V and J ends were trimmed by 2 bases and 2 bases, with 13 bases remaining between them. The CDR3 sequence is 16 residues long. The CDR3 DNA reads as TGTGCCAGCAGCTTAATAGGACCCGACCCCTACAATGAGCAGTTCTTC. Protein: CASSLIGPDPYNEQFF.

The chain combines TRBV7-8 with TRBJ2-2; no clear D. This CDR3 spans 13 amino acids. Per germline, CDR1 SGHVS and CDR2 FQNEAQ. V shed 4 bases and J shed 4 bases, with 7 bases lying between them. CDR3 residues: CASSYSATGELFF. The CDR3 region has the DNA TGTGCCAGCAGCTACAGTGCCACCGGGGAGCTGTTTTTT.

This clonotype has only one observation. J is TRBJ2-1 and V is TRBV7-2; no reliable D call. Near its end, the DNA agrees better with TRBJ2-7, so the J call may be wrong. The CDR3 consists of 14 residues. Germline-derived CDR1 and CDR2 are SGHTA and FQGNSA. Here the CDR3 reads CASSLFTAINEQYF. Written as DNA, the CDR3 is TGTGCCAGCAGCTTATTCACAGCGATAAATGAGCAGTACTTC.

The chain recombines TRBV12-3 or TRBV12-4 with TRBJ2-1; perhaps D is TRBD1 or TRBD2 (6 bases each). The DNA end is a closer match to TRBJ2-5, so the J assignment may be wrong. The length of the CDR3 is 14 residues. In DNA form, the CDR3 reads TGTGCCAGCAGTTATACAGGGAGGCAAGAGACCCAGTACTTC. Amino acids: CASSYTGRQETQYF.

This clonotype was recorded once. This sequence joins TRBV5-1 and TRBJ2-3; D possibly matches TRBD1 or TRBD2 (6 bases each). Germline V CDR1 and CDR2: SGHRS, YFSETQ. Trimming removed 3 bases at V and 4 bases at J, with 18 bases between. The CDR3 extends over 16 amino acids. In DNA, the CDR3 is TGCGCCAGCAGCTCCGCCGGGACTGGGGGCCCAGATACGCAGTATTTT. This gives the protein CASSSAGTGGPDTQYF.

For this clonotype: The conserved final phenylalanine or tryptophan is absent from the CDR3, which likely points to a read error. It is unclear where the CDR3 begins or ends on the DNA, so no DNA is shown, and the CDR3 is as TCRdb lists it. The chain employs TRBV7-4 and TRBJ1-1; the D call TRBD1 from the table was never checked on the DNA. Germline lookup yields CDR1 SGHVT and CDR2 SQSDAQ. Both ends counted, the CDR3 spans 14 residues. The CDR3 loop is CASSLSSTSSTSGQ.

V and J are TRBV19 and TRBJ2-7, with no clear D. This CDR3 is built from 12 residues. V was trimmed by 6 bases and J by 4 bases, leaving 10 bases between them. Germline assignment: CDR1 LNHDA and CDR2 SQIVND (reference sequence). CDR3 sequence: CASRGVGYEQYF. In DNA, the CDR3 is TGTGCCAGTAGGGGCGTGGGGTACGAGCAGTACTTC.

The chain is built from TRBV18 and TRBJ2-3, with D maybe TRBD2 (6 bases). The CDR3 consists of 15 residues. Trimming pared 2 bases from V and 0 bases from J, leaving 9 bases between. The germline CDR1 and CDR2 sequences are KGHSH and LQKENI. The CDR3 DNA sequence: TGTGCCAGCTCACCAGGGGCGGGAAGCACAGATACGCAGTATTTT. Protein: CASSPGAGSTDTQYF.